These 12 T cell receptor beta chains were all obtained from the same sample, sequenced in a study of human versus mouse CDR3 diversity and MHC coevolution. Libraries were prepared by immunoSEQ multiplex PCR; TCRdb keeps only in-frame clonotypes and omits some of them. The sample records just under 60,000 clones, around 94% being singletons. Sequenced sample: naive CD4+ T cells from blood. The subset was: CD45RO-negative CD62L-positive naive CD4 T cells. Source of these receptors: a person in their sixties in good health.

The CDR3 protein is CASSLDGGIRYEQYF. As DNA, the CDR3 is TGCGCCAGCAGCTTGGATGGAGGAATTCGATACGAGCAGTACTTC. This rearrangement joins TRBV5-1 to TRBJ2-7; a possible D gene is TRBD2 (5 bases). The CDR3 is 15 amino acids. V was clipped by 0 bases and J by 4 bases, with 14 bases between them. Germline V lookup: CDR1 SGHRS, CDR2 YFSETQ.

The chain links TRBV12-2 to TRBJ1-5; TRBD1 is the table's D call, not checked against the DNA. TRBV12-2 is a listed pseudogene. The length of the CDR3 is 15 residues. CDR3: CASRLKSYRERPQHF. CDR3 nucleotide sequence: TGTGCAAGTCGCTTAAAATCGTACAGGGAACGGCCCCAGCATTTT.

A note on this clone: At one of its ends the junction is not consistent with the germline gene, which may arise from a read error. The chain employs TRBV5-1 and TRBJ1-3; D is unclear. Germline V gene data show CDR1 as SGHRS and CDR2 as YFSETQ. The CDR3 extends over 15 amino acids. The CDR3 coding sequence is TGCGCCAGCAGATTGGCGGCTGACTCCGGAAACACCATATATTTT. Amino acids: CASRLAADSGNTIYF. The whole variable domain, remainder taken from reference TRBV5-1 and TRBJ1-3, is KAGVTQTPRYLIKTRGQQVTLSCSPISGHRSVSWYQQTPGQGLQFLFEYFSETQRNKGNFPGRFSGRQFSNSRSEMNVSTLELGDSALYLCASRLAADSGNTIYFGEGSWLTVV.

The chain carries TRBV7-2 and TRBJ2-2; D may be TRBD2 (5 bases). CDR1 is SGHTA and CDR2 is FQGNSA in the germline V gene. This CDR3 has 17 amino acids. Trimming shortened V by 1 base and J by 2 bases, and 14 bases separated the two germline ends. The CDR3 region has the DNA TGTGCCAGCAGCTTAGTTGTCGGGGTTTATAACACCGGGGAGCTGTTTTTT. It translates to CASSLVVGVYNTGELFF.

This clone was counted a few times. CDR3 nucleotides: TGTGCCAGCAGCTTAGAGGGACTAGCGGGATCCTACGAGCAGTACTTC. It encodes CASSLEGLAGSYEQYF. V and J are TRBV7-9 and TRBJ2-7; 13 bases align to TRBD2. From germline, CDR1 is SEHNR and CDR2 FQNEAQ (reference sequence). Trimming at V came to 1 base and at J to 1 base, leaving 1 base not matched to a gene. This CDR3 has 16 residues.

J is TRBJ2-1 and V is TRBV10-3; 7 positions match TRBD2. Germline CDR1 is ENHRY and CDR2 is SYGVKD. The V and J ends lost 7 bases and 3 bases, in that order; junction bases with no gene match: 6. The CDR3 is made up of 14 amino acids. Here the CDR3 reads CAITPAGNYNEQFF. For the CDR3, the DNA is TGTGCCATCACTCCAGCGGGAAACTACAATGAGCAGTTCTTC.

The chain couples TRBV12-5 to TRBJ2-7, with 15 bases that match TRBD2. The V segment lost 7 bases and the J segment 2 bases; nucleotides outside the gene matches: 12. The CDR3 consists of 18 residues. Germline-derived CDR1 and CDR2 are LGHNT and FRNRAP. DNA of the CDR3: TGTGCTAGTGCCACGGGGGGACTAGCGGGAGGTCAAGCCTACGAGCAGTACTTC. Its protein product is CASATGGLAGGQAYEQYF.

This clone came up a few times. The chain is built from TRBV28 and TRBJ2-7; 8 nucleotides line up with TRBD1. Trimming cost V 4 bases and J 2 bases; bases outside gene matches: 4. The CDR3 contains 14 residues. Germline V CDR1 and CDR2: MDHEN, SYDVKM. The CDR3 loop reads CASSSPGQAYEQYF. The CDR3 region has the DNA TGTGCCAGCAGTTCGCCGGGACAGGCCTACGAGCAGTACTTC. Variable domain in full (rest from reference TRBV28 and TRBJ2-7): DVKVTQSSRYLVKRTGEKVFLECVQDMDHENMFWYRQDPGLGLRLIYFSYDVKMKEKGDIPEGYSVSREKKERFSLILESASTNQTSMYLCASSSPGQAYEQYFGPGTRLTVT.

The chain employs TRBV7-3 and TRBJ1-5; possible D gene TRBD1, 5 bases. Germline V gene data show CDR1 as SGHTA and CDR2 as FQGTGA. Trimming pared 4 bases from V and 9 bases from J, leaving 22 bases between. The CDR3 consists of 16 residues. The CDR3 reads CASSCQAGPTWPPQHF. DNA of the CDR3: TGTGCCAGCAGCTGCCAGGCGGGGCCGACTTGGCCGCCCCAGCATTTT.

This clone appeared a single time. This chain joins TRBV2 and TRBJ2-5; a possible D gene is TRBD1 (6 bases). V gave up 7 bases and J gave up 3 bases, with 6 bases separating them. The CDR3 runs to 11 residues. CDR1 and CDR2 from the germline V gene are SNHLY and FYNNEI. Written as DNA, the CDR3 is TGTGCCAGCAAGGGGGAAGAGACCCAGTACTTC. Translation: CASKGEETQYF.

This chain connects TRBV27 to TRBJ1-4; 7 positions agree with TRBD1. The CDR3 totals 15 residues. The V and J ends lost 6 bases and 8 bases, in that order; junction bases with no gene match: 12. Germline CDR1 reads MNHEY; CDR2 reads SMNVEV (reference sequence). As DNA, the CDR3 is TGTGCCAGCAGCTCTCGACAGGGCCGAGGGGAAAAACTGTTTTTT. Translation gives CASSSRQGRGEKLFF.

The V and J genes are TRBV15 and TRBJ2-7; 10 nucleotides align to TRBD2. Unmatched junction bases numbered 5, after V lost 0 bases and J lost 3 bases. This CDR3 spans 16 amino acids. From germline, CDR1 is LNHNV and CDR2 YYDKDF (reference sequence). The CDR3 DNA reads TGTGCCACCAGCAGAGATCGAGCGGGAGGGTTCTACGAGCAGTACTTC. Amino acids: CATSRDRAGGFYEQYF. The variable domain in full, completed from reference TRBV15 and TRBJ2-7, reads DAMVIQNPRYQVTQFGKPVTLSCSQTLNHNVMYWYQQKSSQAPKLLFHYYDKDFNNEADTPDNFQSRRPNTSFCFLDIRSPGLGDTAMYLCATSRDRAGGFYEQYFGPGTRLTVT.